This T cell receptor (beta chain) appears in the sequencing data of a study of blood T cell repertoires in COVID-19. Per the authors' pipeline: Estimation of nucleated cell counts relied on the amplification of reference gene primers. This table comes from immunoSEQ multiplex PCR, and its TCRdb copy is limited to in-frame clones, with some not included. For V, J and clone size, that table is used; D and trimming come from the DNA. The sample has roughly 67,000 clones, about 80% seen once. Trimming at V came to 4 bases and at J to 3 bases, leaving 6 bases not matched to a gene. Germline values: CDR1 SGHNT, CDR2 YYREEE (reference sequence). The CDR3 length is 14 residues.

The TCR sequence derives from a human donor in a cohort sampled during active COVID-19. This chain joins TRBV5-4 and TRBJ2-7; 8 bases map to TRBD2. Sequencing used peripheral blood. CDR3 in amino acids: CASSRTSGNYEQYF. The CDR3 DNA reads as TGTGCCAGCAGCCGAACTAGCGGAAACTACGAGCAGTACTTC. The whole variable domain, filled in from reference TRBV5-4 and TRBJ2-7, reads ETGVTQSPTHLIKTRGQQVTLRCSSQSGHNTVSWYQQALGQGPQFIFQYYREEENGRGNFPPRFSGLQFPNYSSELNVNALELDDSALYLCASSRTSGNYEQYFGPGTRLTVT.